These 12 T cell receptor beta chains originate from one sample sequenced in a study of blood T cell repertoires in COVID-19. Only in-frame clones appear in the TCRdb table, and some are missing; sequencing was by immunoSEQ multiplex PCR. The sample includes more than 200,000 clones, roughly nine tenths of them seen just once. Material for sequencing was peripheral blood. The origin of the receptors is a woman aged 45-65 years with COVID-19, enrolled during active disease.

The CDR3 here is CASSQGQGPYEQYF. CDR3 DNA sequence: TGTGCCAGCAGCCAGGGACAGGGACCCTACGAGCAGTACTTC. The chain is built from TRBV7-2 and TRBJ2-7; 9 positions agree with TRBD1. The CDR3 loop spans 14 amino acids. Germline-derived CDR1 and CDR2 are SGHTA and FQGNSA. V lost 5 bases and J lost 2; bases outside the gene matches: 4.

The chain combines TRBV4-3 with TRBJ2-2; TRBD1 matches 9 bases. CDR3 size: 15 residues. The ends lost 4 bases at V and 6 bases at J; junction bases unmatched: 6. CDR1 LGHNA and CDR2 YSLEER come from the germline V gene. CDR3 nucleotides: TGCGCCAGCAGCCGGGACAGGGTAGGCGCCGGGGAGCTGTTTTTT. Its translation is CASSRDRVGAGELFF.

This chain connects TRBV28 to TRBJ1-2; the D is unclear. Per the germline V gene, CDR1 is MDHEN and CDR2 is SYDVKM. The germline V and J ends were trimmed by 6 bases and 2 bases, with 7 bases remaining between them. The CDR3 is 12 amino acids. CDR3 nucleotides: TGTGCCAGCAGCCAGGCAAACTATGGCTACACCTTC. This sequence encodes CASSQANYGYTF.

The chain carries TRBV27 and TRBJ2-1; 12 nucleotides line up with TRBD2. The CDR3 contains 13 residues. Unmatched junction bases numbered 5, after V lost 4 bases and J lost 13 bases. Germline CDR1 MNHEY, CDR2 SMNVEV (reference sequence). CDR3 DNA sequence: TGTGCCAGCAGTTGGGCTAGCGGGGGGGCCCAGTTCTTC. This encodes CASSWASGGAQFF.

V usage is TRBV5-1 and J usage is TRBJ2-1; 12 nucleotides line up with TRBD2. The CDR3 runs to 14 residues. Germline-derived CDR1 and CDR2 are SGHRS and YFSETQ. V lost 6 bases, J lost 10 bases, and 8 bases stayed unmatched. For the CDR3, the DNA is TGCGCCAGCACTAGCGGGGGGGCCGTTGGGGAGCAGTTCTTC. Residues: CASTSGGAVGEQFF.

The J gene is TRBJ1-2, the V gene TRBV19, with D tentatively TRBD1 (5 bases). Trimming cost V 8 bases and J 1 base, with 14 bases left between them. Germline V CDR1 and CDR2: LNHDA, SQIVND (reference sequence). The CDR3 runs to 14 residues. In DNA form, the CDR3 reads TGTGCCAGTTACCAGGGAGGGGATAACTATGGCTACACCTTC. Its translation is CASYQGGDNYGYTF.

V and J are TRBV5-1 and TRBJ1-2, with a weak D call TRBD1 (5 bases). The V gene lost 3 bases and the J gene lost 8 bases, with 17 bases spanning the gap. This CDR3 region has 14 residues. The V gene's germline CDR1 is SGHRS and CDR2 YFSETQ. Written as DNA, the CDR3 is TGCGCCAGCAGCTCGTACCGGGACTCTAGGGGCTACACCTTC. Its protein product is CASSSYRDSRGYTF.

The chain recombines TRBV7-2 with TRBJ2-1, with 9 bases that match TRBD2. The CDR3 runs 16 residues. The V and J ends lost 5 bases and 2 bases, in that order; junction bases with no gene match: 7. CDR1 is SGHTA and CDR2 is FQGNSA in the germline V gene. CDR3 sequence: CASSTRGGGAYNEQFF. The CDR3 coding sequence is TGTGCCAGCAGCACCAGGGGCGGGGGGGCCTACAATGAGCAGTTCTTC.

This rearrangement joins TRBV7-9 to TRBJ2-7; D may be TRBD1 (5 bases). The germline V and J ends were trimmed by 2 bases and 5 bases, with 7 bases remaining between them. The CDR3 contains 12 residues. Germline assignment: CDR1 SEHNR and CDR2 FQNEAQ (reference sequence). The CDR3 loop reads CASSLIRDEQYF. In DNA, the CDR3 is TGTGCCAGCAGCTTAATCAGGGACGAGCAGTACTTC.

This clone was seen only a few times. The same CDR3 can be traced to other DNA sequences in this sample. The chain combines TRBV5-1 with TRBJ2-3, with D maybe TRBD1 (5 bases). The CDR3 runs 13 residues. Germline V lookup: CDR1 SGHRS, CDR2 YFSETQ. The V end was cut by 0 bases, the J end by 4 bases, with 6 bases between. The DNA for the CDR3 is TGCGCCAGCAGCTTGGGGGGCCCAGATACGCAGTATTTT. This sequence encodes CASSLGGPDTQYF.

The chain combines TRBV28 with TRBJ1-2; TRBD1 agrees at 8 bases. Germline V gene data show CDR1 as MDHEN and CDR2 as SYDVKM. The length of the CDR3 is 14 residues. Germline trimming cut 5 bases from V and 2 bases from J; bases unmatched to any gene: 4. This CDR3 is CASSGQGRNYGYTF. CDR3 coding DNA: TGTGCCAGCAGTGGACAGGGAAGGAACTATGGCTACACCTTC.

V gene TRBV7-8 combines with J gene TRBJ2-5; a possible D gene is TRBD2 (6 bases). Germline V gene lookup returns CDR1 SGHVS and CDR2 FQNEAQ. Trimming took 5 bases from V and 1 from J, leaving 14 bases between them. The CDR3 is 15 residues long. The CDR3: CASSQPAGTQETQYF. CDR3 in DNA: TGTGCCAGCAGCCAGCCGGCGGGGACCCAAGAGACCCAGTACTTC.